This T cell receptor (beta chain) derives from a study of T-cell reconstitution after alpha-beta-depleted transplantation in children. Germline V lookup: CDR1 SEHNR, CDR2 FQNEAQ (reference sequence). This CDR3 is 13 amino acids long. V shed 8 bases and J 4 bases; nucleotides not matched to a gene: 5. Unique molecular identifiers tagged the TCRbeta library. TCRdb recomputed calls from the PCR reads with MiXCR, one row per CDR3 protein. This sample yields 170,000 or so distinct CDR3 sequences, of which 6.5% to 7.5% are seen a single time; around 3.1% belongs to the top ten. The chain combines TRBV7-9 with TRBJ2-1; 7 positions match TRBD2. The specimen was PBMCs from the stem cell graft donor, collected from the stem cell graft. This clonotype was obtained from a human donor who donated a stem cell graft to a child with Wiskott-Aldrich syndrome. CDR3 coding DNA: TGTGCCAGCGGGGCTAGCGGTTACAATGAGCAGTTCTTC. Protein sequence: CASGASGYNEQFF.